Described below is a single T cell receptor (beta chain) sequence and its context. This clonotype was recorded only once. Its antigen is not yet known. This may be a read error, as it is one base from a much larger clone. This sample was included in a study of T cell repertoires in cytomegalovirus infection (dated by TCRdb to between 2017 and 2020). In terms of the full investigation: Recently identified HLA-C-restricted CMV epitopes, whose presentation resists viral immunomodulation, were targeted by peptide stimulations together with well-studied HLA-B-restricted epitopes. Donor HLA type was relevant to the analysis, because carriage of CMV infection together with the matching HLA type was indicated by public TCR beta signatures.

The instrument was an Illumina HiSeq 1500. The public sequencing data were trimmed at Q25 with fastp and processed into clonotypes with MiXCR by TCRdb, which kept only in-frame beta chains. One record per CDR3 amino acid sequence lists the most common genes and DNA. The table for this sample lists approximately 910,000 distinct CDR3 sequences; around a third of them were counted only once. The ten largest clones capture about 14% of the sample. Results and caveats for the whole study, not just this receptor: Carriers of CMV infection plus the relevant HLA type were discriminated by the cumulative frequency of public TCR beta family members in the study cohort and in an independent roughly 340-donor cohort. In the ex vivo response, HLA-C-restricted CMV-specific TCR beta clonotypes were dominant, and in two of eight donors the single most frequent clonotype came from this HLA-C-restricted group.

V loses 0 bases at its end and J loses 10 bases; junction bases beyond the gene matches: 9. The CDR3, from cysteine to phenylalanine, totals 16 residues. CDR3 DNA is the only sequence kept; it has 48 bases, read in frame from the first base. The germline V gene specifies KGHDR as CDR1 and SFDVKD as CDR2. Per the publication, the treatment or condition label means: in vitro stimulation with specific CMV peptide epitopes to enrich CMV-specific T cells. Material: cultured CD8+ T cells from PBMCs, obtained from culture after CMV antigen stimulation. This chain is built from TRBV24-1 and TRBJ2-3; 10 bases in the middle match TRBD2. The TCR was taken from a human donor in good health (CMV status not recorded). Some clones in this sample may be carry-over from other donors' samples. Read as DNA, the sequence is TGTGCCACCAGTGATTTGAGCGGGGGGGCCGTGGATGCGCAGTATTTT. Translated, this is CATSDLSGGAVDAQYF.